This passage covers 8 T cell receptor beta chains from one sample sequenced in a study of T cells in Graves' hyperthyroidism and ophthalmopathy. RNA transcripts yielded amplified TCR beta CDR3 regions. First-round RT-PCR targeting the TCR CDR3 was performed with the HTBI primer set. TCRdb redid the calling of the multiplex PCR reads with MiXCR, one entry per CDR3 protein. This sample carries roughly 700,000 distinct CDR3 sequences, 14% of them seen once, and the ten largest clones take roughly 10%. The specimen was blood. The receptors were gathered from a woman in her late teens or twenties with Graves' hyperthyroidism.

In DNA form, the CDR3 reads TGTGCCACCAGTGGCAACAGGGGATCGGATGGCTACACCTTC. Protein: CATSGNRGSDGYTF. The genes are TRBV24-1 and TRBJ1-2, with 7 bases aligning to TRBD1. Germline CDR1 reads KGHDR; CDR2 reads SFDVKD. The CDR3 is 14 amino acids. V was pared by 5 bases and J by 6 bases, with 8 bases of the junction left unmatched.

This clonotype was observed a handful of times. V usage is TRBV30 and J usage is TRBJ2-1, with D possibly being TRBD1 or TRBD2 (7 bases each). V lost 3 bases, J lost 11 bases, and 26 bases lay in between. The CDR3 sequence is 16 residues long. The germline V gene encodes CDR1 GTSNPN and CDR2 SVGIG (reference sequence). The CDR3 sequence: CAWRGAGLLGGPKQFF. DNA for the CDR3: TGTGCCTGGAGGGGAGCGGGGCTCTTAGGGGGCCCGAAGCAGTTCTTC.

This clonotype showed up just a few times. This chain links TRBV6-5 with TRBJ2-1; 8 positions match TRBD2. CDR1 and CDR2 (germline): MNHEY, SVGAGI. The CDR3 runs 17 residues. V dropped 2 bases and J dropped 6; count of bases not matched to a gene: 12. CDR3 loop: CASSYPTSGSSSNEQFF. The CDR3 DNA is TGTGCCAGCAGTTACCCAACCAGCGGGAGTTCTAGCAATGAGCAGTTCTTC.

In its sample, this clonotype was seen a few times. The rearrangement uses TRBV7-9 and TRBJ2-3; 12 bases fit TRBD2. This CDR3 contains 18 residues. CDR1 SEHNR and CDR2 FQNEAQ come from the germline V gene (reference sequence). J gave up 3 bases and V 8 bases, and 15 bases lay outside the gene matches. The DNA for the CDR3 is TGTGCCAGCGGAATTTCCCGACTAGCGGGAGCGAGAACAGATACGCAGTATTTT. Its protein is CASGISRLAGARTDTQYF.

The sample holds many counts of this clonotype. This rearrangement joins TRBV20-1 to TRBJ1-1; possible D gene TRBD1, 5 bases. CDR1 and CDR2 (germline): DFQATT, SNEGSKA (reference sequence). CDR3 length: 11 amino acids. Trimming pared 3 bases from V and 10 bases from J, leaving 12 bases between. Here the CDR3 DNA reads TGCAGTGCTAGGGGGAAAGGGACAGCTTTCTTT. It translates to CSARGKGTAFF.

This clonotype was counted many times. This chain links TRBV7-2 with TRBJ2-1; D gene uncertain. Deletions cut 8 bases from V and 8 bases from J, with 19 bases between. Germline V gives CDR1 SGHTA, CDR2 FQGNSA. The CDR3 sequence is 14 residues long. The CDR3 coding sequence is TGTGCCAGCTATCCTAGTGCAGGTTTGGATGAGCAGTTCTTC. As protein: CASYPSAGLDEQFF.

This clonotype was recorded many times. The CDR3 coding sequence is TGTGCCAGCAGCTTGGTTGGACTAGTTACTGAGCAGTTCTTC. Translating it yields CASSLVGLVTEQFF. This chain uses TRBV11-2 with TRBJ2-1; 7 bases match TRBD2. V lost 3 bases, J lost 9 bases, and 8 bases stayed unmatched. This CDR3 is built from 14 residues. Germline loops: CDR1 SGHAT, CDR2 FQNNGV.

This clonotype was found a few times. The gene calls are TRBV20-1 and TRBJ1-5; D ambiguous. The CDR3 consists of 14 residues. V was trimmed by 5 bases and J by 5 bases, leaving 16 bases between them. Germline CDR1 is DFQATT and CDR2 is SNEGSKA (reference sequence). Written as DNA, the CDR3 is TGCAGTGCTCCCCTTATCGGCTCACATCAGCCCCAGCATTTT. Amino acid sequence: CSAPLIGSHQPQHF.